This TCR beta chain came from a study of human T cells and chemical hapten exposure. Unique molecular identifiers were attached to individual cDNA molecules within the library. TCRdb used MiXCR to reprocess the RACE reads, holding one entry per CDR3 protein. The sample carries 340,000 or so distinct CDR3 sequences, around 7% recorded once. V was pared by 4 bases and J by 11 bases, with 3 bases of the junction left unmatched. The CDR3 totals 11 residues. CDR1 SGHRS and CDR2 YFSETQ come from the germline V gene. Only a few counts were recorded for this clonotype. Antigen specificity is unknown. Study conclusions and caveats: Alopecia was present in the donors, so their immune response may differ from healthy people's. With DPC sensitization, TCRs exceeding 1 in 1000 frequency showed no change.

Specified time point: patch test 1, 2 weeks after DPC sensitization. Described treatment: therapeutic diphenylcyclopropenone sensitization with weekly scalp DPC. The origin of this receptor is a woman aged 18-35 years with alopecia areata. Some clones in this sample may be carry-over from other donors' samples. The chain links TRBV5-1 to TRBJ2-7, with 10 bases fitting TRBD1. Sequencing was performed on whole blood, taken in connection with sensitization to the hapten diphenylcyclopropenone (DPC). Written as DNA, the CDR3 is TGCGCCAGCAGCGGGGGGACAGGGGAGTACTTC. This codes for CASSGGTGEYF.